This TCR beta chain was retrieved from a study of CD8+ T cells in alopecia areata. Treatment meaning: oral pan-JAK inhibitor, 5-10 mg twice daily. Germline V gene lookup returns CDR1 SGHDT and CDR2 YYEEEE. The CDR3 runs to 15 residues. Trimming cost V 0 bases and J 5 bases, with 15 bases left between them. Only one count was recorded for this clone. In each case, RNA was isolated and then reverse transcribed into cDNA as the sequencing template. Some clones are missing from TCRdb's copy, which holds only in-frame ones; the method was immunoSEQ multiplex PCR. The sample carries 250,000 to 350,000 clones, 60% recorded once.

Source: CD4+ T cells sorted from blood, taken at roughly week 53, from a patient treated with tofacitinib. This clonotype was sampled from a human donor with alopecia areata. This chain uses TRBV5-6 with TRBJ2-7; no definite D call. CDR3 nucleotides: TGTGCCAGCAGCTTGGCCAACCCGACAACGGACGAGCAGTACTTC. Translating it yields CASSLANPTTDEQYF. The full variable domain, with the rest looked up from reference TRBV5-6 and TRBJ2-7, is DAGVTQSPTHLIKTRGQQVTLRCSPKSGHDTVSWYQQALGQGPQFIFQYYEEEERQRGNFPDRFSGHQFPNYSSELNVNALLLGDSALYLCASSLANPTTDEQYFGPGTRLTVT.